This entry lists 5 T cell receptor beta chains sequenced from one sample in a study of shared clonotypes between healthy human individuals. CD8 cells classed as naive were CD45RO-negative and positively selected for CCR7, excluding terminally differentiated effector memory CD45RA+ cells. Sequencing was performed with immunoSEQ multiplex PCR; in TCRdb, only in-frame clones are kept and a portion is missing. The table lists 1.5 million to 2.5 million clones, less than 95% of them singletons, with approximately 1.2% in the top ten. Sequencing used naive CD8+ T cells sorted from blood. These TCRs come from a young man in good health.

V usage is TRBV6-6 and J usage is TRBJ2-2; the D gene is possibly TRBD1 (6 bases). V was pared by 7 bases and J by 4 bases, with 13 bases between. This CDR3 region has 14 residues. Germline CDR1 is MNHNY and CDR2 is SVGAGI (reference sequence). CDR3 DNA sequence: TGTGCCAGCAACCTGGACAGTCGCACCGGGGAGCTGTTTTTT. It yields the protein CASNLDSRTGELFF.

The V call is TRBV27, the J call TRBJ2-3; D is perhaps TRBD1 or TRBD2 (5 bases each). Germline V lookup: CDR1 MNHEY, CDR2 SMNVEV (reference sequence). Trimming cost V 5 bases and J 0 bases, with 9 bases left between them. This CDR3 contains 14 residues. CDR3 bases: TGTGCCAGCAGTGCCCGGGACAGCACAGATACGCAGTATTTT. Its protein product is CASSARDSTDTQYF.

This chain uses TRBV30 with TRBJ2-2; TRBD1 matches at 8 bases. The V segment lost 5 bases and the J segment 7 bases; nucleotides outside the gene matches: 6. Germline-derived CDR1 and CDR2 are GTSNPN and SVGIG (reference sequence). This CDR3 has 13 amino acids. For the CDR3, the DNA is TGTGCCTGGGAGGGACAGGCGGGCGGGGAGCTGTTTTTT. It translates to CAWEGQAGGELFF.

The chain has TRBV11-2 and TRBJ1-2, with a weak D call TRBD1 (6 bases). CDR3 length equals 15 residues. Germline V gives CDR1 SGHAT, CDR2 FQNNGV. Trimming took off 0 bases at V and 2 bases at J, with 10 bases between the two ends. CDR3 protein: CASSLDPGQNYGYTF. In DNA, the CDR3 is TGTGCCAGCAGCTTAGATCCCGGACAGAACTATGGCTACACCTTC.

J is TRBJ1-2 and V is TRBV28; 7 positions match TRBD1. Germline-derived CDR1 and CDR2 are MDHEN and SYDVKM. The CDR3 contains 14 residues. The junction had 7 bases not matched to a gene; V was cut back by 5 bases and J by 4 bases. The CDR3 DNA is TGTGCCAGCAGTCCACCCACAGGGGCCTATGGCTACACCTTC. The encoded protein is CASSPPTGAYGYTF.